The 9 T cell receptor beta chains listed next were all sequenced from one sample in a study of blood T cell repertoires in COVID-19. Clones were sequenced by immunoSEQ multiplex PCR, and TCRdb holds only the in-frame ones, with some missing. The table lists over 200,000 clones, more than 70% of them singletons, with 2% to 2.5% in the top ten. The material sequenced was PBMCs or T cells enriched from blood (not recorded which). Receptors originate from a middle-aged woman with acute COVID-19.

This chain links TRBV12-3 or TRBV12-4 with TRBJ2-3; 8 nucleotides agree with TRBD1. The V gene end was trimmed by 8 bases and the J gene end by 1 base; junction bases not matched to a gene: 2. The CDR3 extends over 13 amino acids. The CDR3 DNA follows: TGTGCCAGCCGGGACAGGCGCACAGATACGCAGTATTTT. Its translation is CASRDRRTDTQYF.

The rearrangement uses TRBV27 and TRBJ2-7; 14 bases are a match to TRBD2. Germline V gene data show CDR1 as MNHEY and CDR2 as SMNVEV (reference sequence). Trimming cost V 6 bases and J 4 bases; bases outside gene matches: 8. This CDR3 region has 16 residues. The CDR3 sequence is CASRGTSGRSLYEQYV. The CDR3 DNA sequence: TGTGCCAGCAGAGGGACTAGCGGGAGATCTCTATACGAGCAGTACGTC.

The chain combines TRBV5-4 with TRBJ1-2, with 9 bases fitting TRBD1. V shed 4 bases and J 1 base; nucleotides not matched to a gene: 5. The CDR3 has 15 amino acids. Germline CDR1 is SGHNT and CDR2 is YYREEE (reference sequence). The CDR3 coding sequence is TGTGCCAGCAGCGAGGGACAGGGCATTAACTATGGCTACACCTTC. This translates into CASSEGQGINYGYTF.

This clone was observed once. This chain connects TRBV3-1 (or the pseudogene TRBV3-2) to TRBJ1-4; 7 positions agree with TRBD1. This CDR3 has 16 amino acids. The V gene end was trimmed by 0 bases and the J gene end by 4 bases; junction bases not matched to a gene: 5. From germline, CDR1 is LGHDT and CDR2 YNNKEL (reference sequence). CDR3 coding DNA: TGTGCCAGCAGCCAAGAGGGCGGACAGGTTAATGAAAAACTGTTTTTT. Amino acid sequence: CASSQEGGQVNEKLFF.

The chain is built from TRBV6-2 or TRBV6-3 and TRBJ1-1; no clear D gene. The germline V gene encodes CDR1 MNHEY and CDR2 SVGEGT. Trimming cost V 5 bases and J 5 bases, with 18 bases left between them. This CDR3 has 15 residues. Here the CDR3 reads CASSRGISEATEAFF. The CDR3 nucleotides read TGTGCCAGCAGTCGGGGTATATCTGAGGCGACTGAAGCTTTCTTT.

J is TRBJ2-2 and V is TRBV7-9; D is ambiguous. The CDR3 extends over 16 amino acids. The germline V gene encodes CDR1 SEHNR and CDR2 FQNEAQ (reference sequence). The V end lost 2 bases, the J end lost 1 base, and 11 bases lay between the germline ends. CDR3 amino acids: CASSLLGRMNTGELFF. The CDR3 region has the DNA TGTGCCAGCAGCTTATTGGGCAGGATGAACACCGGGGAGCTGTTTTTT.

This clone was picked up a small number of times. The rearrangement joins TRBV6-5 to TRBJ2-1, with 7 nucleotides matching TRBD1. This CDR3 is built from 15 residues. Trimming cost V 6 bases and J 0 bases; bases outside gene matches: 5. Germline CDR1 MNHEY, CDR2 SVGAGI. The CDR3 nucleotides are TGTGCCAGCAGAAAAAGACAGGGCTCCTACAATGAGCAGTTCTTC. Translated: CASRKRQGSYNEQFF.

The rearrangement links TRBV6-5 to TRBJ1-2, with a possible D match to TRBD1 (5 bases). Germline CDR1 MNHEY, CDR2 SVGAGI. Deletions cut 10 bases from V and 8 bases from J, with 23 bases between. This CDR3 is built from 14 residues. CDR3 sequence: CATHQGVIAGGYTF. The CDR3 DNA follows: TGTGCCACTCACCAGGGTGTAATAGCGGGGGGCTACACCTTC.

This clone was observed a single time. J is TRBJ1-1 and V is TRBV4-1, with 8 bases lining up with TRBD1. The CDR3 contains 15 residues. Germline CDR1 reads MGHRA; CDR2 reads YSYEKL. The V segment lost 1 base and the J segment 5 bases; nucleotides outside the gene matches: 6. The CDR3 DNA is TGCGCCAGCAGCCAAGCATTCAGGGGGCGGACTGAAGCTTTCTTT. Translating gives CASSQAFRGRTEAFF.